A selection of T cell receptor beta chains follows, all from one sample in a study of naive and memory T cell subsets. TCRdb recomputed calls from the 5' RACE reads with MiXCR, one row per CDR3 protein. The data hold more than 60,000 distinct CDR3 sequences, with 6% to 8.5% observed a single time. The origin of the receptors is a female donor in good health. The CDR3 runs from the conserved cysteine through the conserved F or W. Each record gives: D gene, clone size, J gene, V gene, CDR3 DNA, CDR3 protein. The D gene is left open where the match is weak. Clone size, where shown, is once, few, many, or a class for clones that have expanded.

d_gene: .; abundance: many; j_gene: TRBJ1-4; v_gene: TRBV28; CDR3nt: TGTGCCATACGTCCAGGGTTCGTGCAAGAAAAACTGTTTTTT; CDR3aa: CAIRPGFVQEKLFF
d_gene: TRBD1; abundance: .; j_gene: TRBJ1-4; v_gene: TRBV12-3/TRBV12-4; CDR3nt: TGTGCCAGCAGCCCCTCAGGGGGCGCCGATGAAAAACTGTTTTTT; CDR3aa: CASSPSGGADEKLFF
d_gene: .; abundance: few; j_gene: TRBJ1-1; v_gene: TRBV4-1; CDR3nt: TGCGCCAGCAGCCAATCTAGGGGGAGTTGGGAAGTTTTCTTT; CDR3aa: CASSQSRGSWEVFF
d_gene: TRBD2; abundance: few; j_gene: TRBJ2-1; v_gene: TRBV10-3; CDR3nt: TGTGCCATCAGCCGAGGAGCGGGGGGGATCCGAGGGTATGAGCAGTTCTTC; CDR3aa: CAISRGAGGIRGYEQFF
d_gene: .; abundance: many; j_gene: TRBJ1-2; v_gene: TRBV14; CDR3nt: TGTGCCAGCAGCCAAGATGGGCCCGGGTTTGGCTACACCTTC; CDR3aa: CASSQDGPGFGYTF
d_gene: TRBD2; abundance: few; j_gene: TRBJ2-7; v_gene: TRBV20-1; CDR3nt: TGCAGTGCCATCGGGACTAGCGGGAGTCAAAGCTACGAGCAGTACTTC; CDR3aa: CSAIGTSGSQSYEQYF
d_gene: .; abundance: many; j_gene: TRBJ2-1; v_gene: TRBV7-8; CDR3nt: TGTGCCAGCAGCCCGATACAGGCGATGGATGAGCAGTTCTTC; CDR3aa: CASSPIQAMDEQFF
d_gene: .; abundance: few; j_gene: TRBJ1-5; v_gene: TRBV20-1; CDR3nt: TGCAGTGCAGGCCCCCCAGGGGAGCCCCAGAATTTT; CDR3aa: CSAGPPGEPQNF
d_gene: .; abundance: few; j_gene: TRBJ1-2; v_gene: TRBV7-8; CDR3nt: TGTGCCAGCAGCTTAGGACAGCCCGCTAACTATGGCTACACCTTC; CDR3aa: CASSLGQPANYGYTF
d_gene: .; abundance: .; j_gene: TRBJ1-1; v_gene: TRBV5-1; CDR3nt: TGCGCCAGCAGCTTGGATATGGGGGGAAACGCTGAAGCTTTCTTT; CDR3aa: CASSLDMGGNAEAFF
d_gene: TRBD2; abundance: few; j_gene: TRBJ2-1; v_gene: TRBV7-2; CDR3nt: TGTGCCAGCAGCACTCCGGGACTAGCCTATGAGCAGTTCTTC; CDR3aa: CASSTPGLAYEQFF
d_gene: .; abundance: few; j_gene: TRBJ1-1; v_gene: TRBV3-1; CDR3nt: TGTGCCAGCAGCCATAATGGGATGGCGAACACTGAAGCTTTCTTT; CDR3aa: CASSHNGMANTEAFF
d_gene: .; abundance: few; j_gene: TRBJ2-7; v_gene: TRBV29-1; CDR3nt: TGCAGCGTCGGGACGGTCTACGAGCAGTACTTC; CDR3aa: CSVGTVYEQYF
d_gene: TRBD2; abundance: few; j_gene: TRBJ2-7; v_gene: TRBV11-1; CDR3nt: TGTGCCAGCAGCTTAGCAGCGGGAGTCTATTACGAGCAGTACTTC; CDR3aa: CASSLAAGVYYEQYF
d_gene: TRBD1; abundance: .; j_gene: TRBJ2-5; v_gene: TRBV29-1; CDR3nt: TGCAGCGTGGGGCCGGGACAGATCCAAGAGACCCAGTACTTC; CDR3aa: CSVGPGQIQETQYF
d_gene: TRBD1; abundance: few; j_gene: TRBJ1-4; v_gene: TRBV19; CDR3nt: TGTGCCAGTAGTATGGGACAGGGGGCGAATGAAAAACTGTTTTTT; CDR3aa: CASSMGQGANEKLFF
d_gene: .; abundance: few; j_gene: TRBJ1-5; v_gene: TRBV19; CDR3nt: TGTGCCAGTAGGGATACCAATCAGCCCCAGCATTTT; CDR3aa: CASRDTNQPQHF
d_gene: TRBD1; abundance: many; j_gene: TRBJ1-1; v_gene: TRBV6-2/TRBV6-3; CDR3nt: TGTGCCAGCAGGCCGGGACAGCCCCCGAAAACTTTCTTT; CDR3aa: CASRPGQPPKTFF
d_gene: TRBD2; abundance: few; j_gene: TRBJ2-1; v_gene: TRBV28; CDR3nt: TGTGCCAGCAGACAGTGGGCTAGCGGGAGAGAGTACAATGAGCAGTTCTTC; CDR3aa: CASRQWASGREYNEQFF
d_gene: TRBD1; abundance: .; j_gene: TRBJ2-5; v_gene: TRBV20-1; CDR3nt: TGCAGTGCTGCGAAAGGGACAGGGGGCCAAAAGACCCAGTACTTC; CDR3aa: CSAAKGTGGQKTQYF
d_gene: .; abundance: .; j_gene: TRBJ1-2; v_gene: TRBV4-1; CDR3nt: TGCGCCAGCAGCCAAGCTGGCGCGGGGGCCTATGGCTACACCTTC; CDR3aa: CASSQAGAGAYGYTF
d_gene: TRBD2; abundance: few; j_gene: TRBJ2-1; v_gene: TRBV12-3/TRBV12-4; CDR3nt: TGTGCCAGCAGTGGACTAGCGGGAGTCGTTGAGCAGTTCTTC; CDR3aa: CASSGLAGVVEQFF
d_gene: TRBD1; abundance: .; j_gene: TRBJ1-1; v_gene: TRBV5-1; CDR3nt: TGCGCCAGCAGCTCGGGACAGGACTTTACGAACACTGAAGCTTTCTTT; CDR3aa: CASSSGQDFTNTEAFF
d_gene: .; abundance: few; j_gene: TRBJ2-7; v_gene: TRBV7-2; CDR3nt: TGTGCCAGCAGCCAGGGGGGGATATCCTACGAGCAGTACTTC; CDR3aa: CASSQGGISYEQYF
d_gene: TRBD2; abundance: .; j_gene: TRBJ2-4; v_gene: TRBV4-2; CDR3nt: TGTGCCAGCAGCCAAGGTGTTAGCGGGGGGAATAAAAACATTCAGTACTTC; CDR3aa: CASSQGVSGGNKNIQYF
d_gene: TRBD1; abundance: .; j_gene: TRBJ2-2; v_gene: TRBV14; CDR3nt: TGTGCCAGCAGCCAGGGGTACAGGGGCGGACTGGAACCGAACACCGGGGAGCTGTTTTTT; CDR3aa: CASSQGYRGGLEPNTGELFF
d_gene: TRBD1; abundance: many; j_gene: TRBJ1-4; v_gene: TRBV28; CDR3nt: TGTGCCAGCAGTCTCAACGCTGGTCCTGGACAGGGGGAAAAACTGTTTTTT; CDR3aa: CASSLNAGPGQGEKLFF
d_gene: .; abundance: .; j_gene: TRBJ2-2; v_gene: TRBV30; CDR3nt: TGTGCCTGGAGTGAGGGGGACGTCGGGGAGCTGTTTTTT; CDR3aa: CAWSEGDVGELFF
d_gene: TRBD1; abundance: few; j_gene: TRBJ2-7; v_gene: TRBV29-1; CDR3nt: TGCAGCGTTGCACCGGGACAGGGAGCCTACGAGCAGTACTTC; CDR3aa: CSVAPGQGAYEQYF
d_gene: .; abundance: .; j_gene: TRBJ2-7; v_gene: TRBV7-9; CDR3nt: TGTGCCAGCAGCGCCCTGGCTAGCAACTACGAGCAGTACTTC; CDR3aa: CASSALASNYEQYF
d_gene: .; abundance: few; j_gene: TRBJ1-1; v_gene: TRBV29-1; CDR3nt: TGCAGCGTTGTGAGAAAGATGAACACTGAAGCTTTCTTT; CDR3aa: CSVVRKMNTEAFF
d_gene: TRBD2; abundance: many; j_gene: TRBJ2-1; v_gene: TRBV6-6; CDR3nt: TGTGCCAGCAGGCCGACTAGCGGGGTCTCGGCGCCGTACAATGAGCAGTTCTTC; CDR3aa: CASRPTSGVSAPYNEQFF
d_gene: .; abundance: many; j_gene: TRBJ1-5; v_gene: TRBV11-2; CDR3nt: TGTGCCAGCAGCTGGGGAAGCAATCAGCCCCAGCATTTT; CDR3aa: CASSWGSNQPQHF
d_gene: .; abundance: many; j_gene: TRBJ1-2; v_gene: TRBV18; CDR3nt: TGTGCCAGCTCCGAGGGGGCTAACTATGGCTACACCTTC; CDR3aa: CASSEGANYGYTF
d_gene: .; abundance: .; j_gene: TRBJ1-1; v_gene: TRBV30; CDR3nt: TGTGCCTGGAGTGTACAGGGCTACACTGAAGCTTTCTTT; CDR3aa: CAWSVQGYTEAFF
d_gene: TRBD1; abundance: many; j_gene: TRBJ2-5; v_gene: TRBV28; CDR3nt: TGTGCCAGCAGCCCGGGACAGTCGCAAGAGACCCAGTACTTC; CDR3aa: CASSPGQSQETQYF